Detailed here is one T cell receptor (beta chain). These data belong to a study of blood T cell repertoires in COVID-19. Across the study: Sites across the United States, Italy and Spain contributed samples from acute and convalescent COVID-19. T cells, B-cell-depleted T cells, or PBMCs provided the cDNA or gDNA that served as material.

Seattle cases were enrolled at active infection and followed longitudinally. The CDR3 spans 14 residues. Trimming removed 1 base from V and 10 bases from J; junction bases left unmatched: 5. Germline V gene lookup returns CDR1 SGHTA and CDR2 FQGNSA. Clones were read by immunoSEQ multiplex PCR, and TCRdb kept only the in-frame ones, dropping some. The data contain about 130,000 clones, roughly nine tenths of them singletons. The TCR was taken from a woman aged 70-85 years with COVID-19, enrolled during active disease. The rearrangement links TRBV7-2 to TRBJ1-1, with 11 bases lining up with TRBD1. The sequenced sample consisted of peripheral blood. The CDR3 is CASSLGDRGFGAFF. The DNA for the CDR3 is TGTGCCAGCAGCTTAGGGGACAGGGGGTTTGGAGCTTTCTTT.